The next 6 T cell receptor beta chains were all read from a single sample in a study of cytomegalovirus exposure and HLA in healthy donors. PCR primers comprised 60 Vbeta and 13 Jbeta primers. Method: immunoSEQ multiplex PCR; TCRdb's copy keeps in-frame clones and lacks some. The repertoire consists of roughly 150,000 clones, with 75% occurring once and the leading ten covering around 11%. Sequenced: PBMCs. The receptors derive from a young man in good health and CMV-seropositive.

This sequence joins TRBV29-1 and TRBJ2-1, with TRBD2 identical over 11 bases. Losses at the gene ends were 7 bases for V and 7 bases for J; bases not matched to a gene: 9. This CDR3 region has 14 residues. Germline values: CDR1 SQVTM, CDR2 ANQGSEA. In DNA, the CDR3 is TGCAGCGCTCGTAGCGGGAGGGCCGGGAATGAGCAGTTCTTC. Protein: CSARSGRAGNEQFF.

This chain uses TRBV5-1 with TRBJ1-2, with D perhaps matching TRBD1 (6 bases). Trimming cost V 4 bases and J 4 bases, with 14 bases left between them. Germline-derived CDR1 and CDR2 are SGHRS and YFSETQ. There are 14 residues in the CDR3. The CDR3, as DNA: TGCGCCAGCAGCCCCGAGGGGGTCGGCTATGGCTACACCTTC. Translated: CASSPEGVGYGYTF. The full variable domain, its missing parts supplied by reference TRBV5-1 and TRBJ1-2, is KAGVTQTPRYLIKTRGQQVTLSCSPISGHRSVSWYQQTPGQGLQFLFEYFSETQRNKGNFPGRFSGRQFSNSRSEMNVSTLELGDSALYLCASSPEGVGYGYTFGSGTRLTVV.

This clone appeared a few times. This chain links TRBV28 with TRBJ1-5, with 9 bases matching TRBD1. Trimming cost V 3 bases and J 3 bases; bases outside gene matches: 3. The germline gives CDR1 MDHEN, CDR2 SYDVKM. The CDR3 extends over 15 amino acids. The CDR3 coding sequence is TGTGCCAGCAGTTTTGGGACAGGGTCCAATCAGCCCCAGCATTTT. Its protein product is CASSFGTGSNQPQHF.

CDR3 sequence reads: CASSFFSSYNEQFF. Written as DNA, the CDR3 is TGTGCCAGCAGTTTCTTTAGTTCCTACAATGAGCAGTTCTTC. This chain uses TRBV6-1 with TRBJ2-1; D is undetermined. Germline assignment: CDR1 MNHNS and CDR2 SASEGT. The ends were cut back, 5 bases at V and 1 base at J, with 9 bases in the middle. This CDR3 spans 14 amino acids.

The V call is TRBV18, the J call TRBJ2-6; TRBD1 might be the D (5 bases). This CDR3 contains 16 residues. V lost 5 bases and J lost 2, with 13 bases in between. CDR1 and CDR2 (germline): KGHSH, LQKENI. CDR3 coding DNA: TGTGCCAGCTCAGGTGCAGTAGGGGCTGGGGCCAACGTCCTGACTTTC. It codes for CASSGAVGAGANVLTF.

This sequence joins TRBV7-9 and TRBJ2-5; the D gene is possibly TRBD2 (5 bases). Germline assignment: CDR1 SEHNR and CDR2 FQNEAQ (reference sequence). The CDR3 contains 15 residues. Trimming pared 6 bases from V and 0 bases from J, leaving 14 bases between. CDR3 sequence reads: CASREVGPNQETQYF. Written as DNA, the CDR3 is TGTGCCAGCAGGGAGGTTGGCCCAAACCAAGAGACCCAGTACTTC.